This is a list of T cell receptor beta chains from one sample in a study of blood T cell repertoires in COVID-19. Some clones are missing from TCRdb's copy, which holds only in-frame ones; the method was immunoSEQ multiplex PCR. The data show about 120,000 clones, about 83% seen once. Sequencing was performed on peripheral blood. Every receptor here comes from a woman between 45 and 60 years old with acute or convalescent COVID-19. The CDR3 runs from the conserved cysteine through the conserved F or W. D genes are given only for firm matches.

d_call j_call v_call cdr3_aa
TRBD2 TRBJ2-1 TRBV5-1 CASTLAGDVYEQFF
. TRBJ1-2 TRBV5-1 CASNSGWASRDLSYGYTF
. TRBJ1-2 TRBV4-3 CASSQDRDYGYTF
. TRBJ2-1 TRBV7-2 CASSPREGSRRGEQFF
. TRBJ2-7 TRBV6-2/TRBV6-3 CASSYTYEQYF
TRBD1 TRBJ2-1 TRBV7-2 CASSLHQGALGNEQFF
. TRBJ2-1 TRBV11-2 CASSGAFGNEQFF
TRBD1 TRBJ2-5 TRBV5-1 CASSLWTGGETQYF
. TRBJ1-2 TRBV14 CASSLLTGSGYTF
TRBD1 TRBJ2-7 TRBV6-5 CASREDRPTYEQYF
. TRBJ2-3 TRBV29-1 CSVDLRTDTQYF
TRBD1 TRBJ1-3 TRBV6-6 CASSFGQGGNTIYF
. TRBJ1-5 TRBV6-6 CASSYRVDNQPQHF
. TRBJ2-5 TRBV7-2 CASSPSRIGLETQYF
TRBD1 TRBJ2-7 TRBV9 CASSVAQQGHSYEQYF
TRBD2 TRBJ2-3 TRBV5-1 CASSLAIGGWTDTQYF
. TRBJ1-4 TRBV6-5 CASSYSTGYNEKLFF
TRBD2 TRBJ2-7 TRBV30 CAWGTSNEQYF
. TRBJ2-1 TRBV5-6 CASSSIGLLLEQFF
. TRBJ1-2 TRBV7-8 CASSLALGLGYGYTF
TRBD1 TRBJ1-6 TRBV2 CAKSPGQGSPLHF
. TRBJ2-7 TRBV2 CASYSPDEQYF